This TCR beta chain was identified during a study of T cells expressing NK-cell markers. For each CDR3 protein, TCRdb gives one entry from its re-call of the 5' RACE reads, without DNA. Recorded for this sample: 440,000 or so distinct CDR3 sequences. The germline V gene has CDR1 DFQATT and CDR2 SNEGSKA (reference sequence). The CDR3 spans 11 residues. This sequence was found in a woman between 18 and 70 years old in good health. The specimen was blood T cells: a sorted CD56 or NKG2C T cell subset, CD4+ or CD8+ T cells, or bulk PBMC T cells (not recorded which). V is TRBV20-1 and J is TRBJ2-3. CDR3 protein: CSASHGDTQYF.